This T cell receptor beta chain was obtained from a study of T cell repertoires in cytomegalovirus infection. The overall study: TCR beta signatures that were public indicated CMV infection and matching HLA type. Study results and caveats: The response measured ex vivo was dominated by TCR beta clonotypes (HLA-C-restricted and CMV-specific). Summed frequency of shared TCR beta families picked out CMV carriers who also had the relevant HLA.

There are a few counts of this clonotype. Its target is not known. Germline V gene lookup returns CDR1 GTSNPN and CDR2 SVGIG (reference sequence). This CDR3 contains 10 residues. V lost 7 bases to trimming and J lost 4 bases, with 5 bases between them. TCRdb re-called the reads with MiXCR, one entry per CDR3 protein. The top ten clones hold roughly 10% of a sample with 400,000 to 550,000 distinct CDR3 sequences, approximately 10% of them seen once. Sample: PBMCs. This chain joins TRBV30 and TRBJ2-1; no clear D. The sequence was collected from a human donor in good health (CMV status not recorded). Some clones in this sample may be carry-over from other donors' samples. The CDR3 coding sequence is TGTGCCTCCCAGTACAATGAGCAGTTCTTC. It translates to CASQYNEQFF.